A single sample gave rise to the 11 T cell receptor beta chains below, sequenced in a study of T-cell reconstitution after alpha-beta-depleted transplantation in children. Preparation of the TCRbeta library used unique molecular identifiers. TCRdb reanalysed the PCR reads using MiXCR and keeps one entry per CDR3 protein. The table lists more than 200,000 distinct CDR3 sequences, over 20% of them singletons. Here the sequenced sample was PBMCs, taken before TCRalphabeta/CD19-depleted stem cell transplant. The receptors here all came from a girl aged 2-10 years with Fanconi anemia, due to receive a stem cell transplant.

J is TRBJ2-1 and V is TRBV7-3; no clear D. Germline CDR1 reads SGHTA; CDR2 reads FQGTGA. The CDR3 spans 12 residues. V shed 4 bases and J shed 16 bases, with 17 bases lying between them. The CDR3 is CASSSRALHGFF. The CDR3 bases are TGTGCCAGCAGCTCCCGAGCCCTACACGGATTCTTC.

This clonotype was detected ten times or more. The chain recombines TRBV27 with TRBJ2-7; 10 nucleotides agree with TRBD1. The CDR3 spans 14 residues. V lost 5 bases and J lost 4; bases outside the gene matches: 5. Germline V CDR1 and CDR2: MNHEY, SMNVEV (reference sequence). The CDR3 loop reads CASSPLGQGYEQYF. The CDR3 DNA is TGTGCCAGCAGTCCCCTGGGACAGGGGTACGAGCAGTACTTC.

V gene TRBV7-9 combines with J gene TRBJ2-6; a weak D match, TRBD2 (5 bases). The V end lost 3 bases, the J end lost 2 bases, and 14 bases lay between the germline ends. This CDR3 spans 17 amino acids. CDR1 is SEHNR and CDR2 is FQNEAQ in the germline V gene (reference sequence). CDR3: CASSLTRRGTGANVLTF. In DNA, the CDR3 is TGTGCCAGCAGCTTGACGAGACGGGGTACTGGGGCCAACGTCCTGACTTTC.

V is TRBV29-1 and J is TRBJ2-3; TRBD2 agrees at 10 bases. Germline V CDR1 and CDR2: SQVTM, ANQGSEA. The CDR3 covers 18 residues. Unmatched junction bases numbered 12, after V lost 1 base and J lost 2 bases. CDR3 sequence: CSVEGIGTSAMLTDTQYF. CDR3 nucleotide sequence: TGCAGCGTTGAAGGGATAGGGACTAGCGCGATGCTCACAGATACGCAGTATTTT.

Many counts were recorded for this clonotype. The rearrangement joins TRBV29-1 to TRBJ2-1; the D gene is possibly TRBD2 (6 bases). The CDR3 is 12 amino acids. Germline assignment: CDR1 SQVTM and CDR2 ANQGSEA. The V end was cut by 1 base, the J end by 10 bases, with 11 bases between. The CDR3 is CSVEVLAPEQFF. For the CDR3, the DNA is TGCAGCGTTGAAGTACTAGCCCCCGAGCAGTTCTTC.

The sample holds a few counts of this clonotype. V is TRBV10-3 and J is TRBJ2-3, with D uncertain. The CDR3 length is 14 residues. Trimming took 1 base from V and 6 from J, leaving 11 bases between them. The germline V gene has CDR1 ENHRY and CDR2 SYGVKD. As DNA, the CDR3 is TGTGCCATCAGTGAGTGGGGTCGGGCGGATACGCAGTATTTT. Amino acids: CAISEWGRADTQYF.

The V gene is TRBV29-1, the J gene TRBJ2-1; TRBD1 aligns across 7 bases. The CDR3 is 15 amino acids. The V and J ends lost 4 bases and 7 bases, in that order; junction bases with no gene match: 13. Germline CDR1 and CDR2: SQVTM and ANQGSEA. The CDR3 sequence is CSVALPTGWRNEQFF. Written as DNA, the CDR3 is TGCAGCGTTGCCCTACCGACAGGGTGGAGGAATGAGCAGTTCTTC.

The chain uses TRBV20-1 and TRBJ2-2; 11 bases fit TRBD2. The length of the CDR3 is 16 residues. Germline V lookup: CDR1 DFQATT, CDR2 SNEGSKA (reference sequence). Trimming cost V 2 bases and J 3 bases; bases outside gene matches: 5. The CDR3 region is CSARWLAGGHTGELFF. Written as DNA, the CDR3 is TGCAGTGCTAGATGGCTAGCGGGGGGACACACCGGGGAGCTGTTTTTT.

This clonotype was observed a handful of times. V gene TRBV29-1 combines with J gene TRBJ1-1; D is unclear. Trimming removed 4 bases from V and 1 base from J, with 7 bases in between. The CDR3 is 12 amino acids. CDR1 is SQVTM and CDR2 is ANQGSEA in the germline V gene. As DNA, the CDR3 is TGCAGCGTTGTAGTAGGGAACACTGAAGCTTTCTTT. This sequence encodes CSVVVGNTEAFF.

This clonotype was detected ten times or more. V usage is TRBV6-1 and J usage is TRBJ2-3, with TRBD1 as a possible D gene (5 bases). V gave up 6 bases and J gave up 2 bases, with 15 bases separating them. This CDR3 has 15 amino acids. From germline, CDR1 is MNHNS and CDR2 SASEGT. The CDR3 protein is CASRGIRRDTDTQYF. The CDR3, as DNA: TGTGCCAGCAGAGGGATTCGCAGGGACACAGATACGCAGTATTTT.

This clonotype was counted many times. The CDR3: CASSLSGLAGDSQYF. DNA of the CDR3: TGTGCCAGCAGTTTATCCGGACTAGCGGGAGACTCGCAGTATTTT. This rearrangement joins TRBV27 to TRBJ2-3; TRBD2 aligns across 13 bases. The CDR3 is 15 amino acids. Germline V lookup: CDR1 MNHEY, CDR2 SMNVEV (reference sequence). Trimming cost V 0 bases and J 10 bases; bases outside gene matches: 4.